Listed here are 6 T cell receptor beta chains from one sample, sequenced in a study of regulatory T cells in long-lasting Graves disease. Relying on iRepertoire HTBI primers and Arm-PCR of CDR3 regions, the team built TCR beta libraries. TCRdb re-derived calls from the multiplex PCR reads in MiXCR, one entry per CDR3 protein. The table includes about 660,000 distinct CDR3 sequences, around 30% detected once. As to time point: persistent/refractory GD, antithyroid drugs over 5 years with positive TRAb. RNA isolated from PBMCs was used to make the TCR library. The sample in question was peripheral blood mononuclear cells (PBMCs), obtained when the disease was refractory, from a patient treated with antithyroid drugs. The receptors originated from a female donor with Graves disease.

V gene TRBV2 combines with J gene TRBJ2-1; TRBD2 agrees at 9 bases. This CDR3 is built from 14 residues. Germline V lookup: CDR1 SNHLY, CDR2 FYNNEI. V lost 5 bases and J lost 5; bases outside the gene matches: 4. CDR3 loop: CASSSGRMNNEQFF. The CDR3 region has the DNA TGTGCCAGCAGTAGCGGGAGGATGAACAATGAGCAGTTCTTC.

The V call is TRBV6-1, the J call TRBJ1-5, with TRBD1 identical over 8 bases. CDR1 and CDR2 (germline): MNHNS, SASEGT. The CDR3 length is 14 residues. The trim removed 6 bases at V and 3 bases at J, leaving 4 bases unmatched. This chain's CDR3 is CASSWTGYNQPQHF. DNA of the CDR3: TGTGCCAGCAGCTGGACAGGGTACAATCAGCCCCAGCATTTT.

The chain joins TRBV19 to TRBJ1-5, with D maybe TRBD1 (5 bases). The CDR3 has 15 amino acids. The V end was cut by 2 bases, the J end by 5 bases, with 13 bases between. Germline CDR1 and CDR2: LNHDA and SQIVND (reference sequence). The CDR3 here is CASSIFKRDDQPQHF. The CDR3 DNA is TGTGCCAGTAGTATATTTAAGCGGGACGATCAGCCCCAGCATTTT.

This clonotype has a handful of counts. This chain joins TRBV5-6 and TRBJ1-1, with D unresolved. The ends were cut back, 4 bases at V and 7 bases at J, with 14 bases in the middle. There are 13 residues in the CDR3. Germline CDR1 reads SGHDT; CDR2 reads YYEEEE. This chain's CDR3 is CASSRRTVNEAFF. The DNA of the CDR3 is TGTGCCAGCAGCCGCCGGACGGTGAATGAAGCTTTCTTT.

The chain joins TRBV29-1 to TRBJ2-2, with 7 bases that match TRBD1. Germline CDR1 SQVTM, CDR2 ANQGSEA. The CDR3 loop spans 15 amino acids. Trimming cost V 3 bases and J 4 bases; bases outside gene matches: 8. The CDR3 sequence: CSVDWRQGSTGELFF. For the CDR3, the DNA is TGCAGCGTTGATTGGCGACAGGGATCCACCGGGGAGCTGTTTTTT.

A remark on this clonotype: A much larger clonotype is one base distant, so this may be a read error. The V gene is TRBV7-9, the J gene TRBJ2-7, with D possibly TRBD1 on 6 matching bases. Trimming pared 3 bases from V and 2 bases from J, leaving 11 bases between. This CDR3 spans 14 amino acids. The V gene's germline CDR1 is SEHNR and CDR2 FQNEAQ (reference sequence). This chain's CDR3 is CASSLGARAYEQYF. The CDR3 DNA is TGTGCCAGCAGCTTGGGGGCTAGAGCCTACGAGCAGTACTTC.